This TCR beta chain appears in the sequencing data of a study of T and B cells in COVID-19 patients. Overall study: At median age roughly 35 years, recovered patients were younger than active-infection patients at 67.

The CDR3 has 13 amino acids. V was clipped by 6 bases and J by 4 bases; unmatched bases: 6. The germline CDR1 and CDR2 sequences are DFQATT and SNEGSKA (reference sequence). General study points: There were approximately 2,500 TCR clusters exclusive to the recovered cohort, around 32 with low generation probability.

From blood, about 240-500 ng of genomic DNA served as TRB template. Remarks on this clonotype: Its antigen is undetermined.

Multiplex PCR with BIOMED2 TRB-A/B primer pools amplified TRB rearrangements. TCRdb ran MiXCR on the multiplex PCR reads and lists one entry per CDR3 protein. The data hold roughly 5,800 distinct CDR3 sequences, with 25% to 30% observed a single time. The chain joins TRBV20-1 to TRBJ2-1, with TRBD2 identical over 7 bases. The sequence came from a human donor with active COVID-19. Sequenced input: blood. In nucleotides, the CDR3 is TGCAGTGCCTCGACTAGCCCTTACAATGAGCAGTTCTTC. It yields the protein CSASTSPYNEQFF.